Shown below are 17 T cell receptor beta chains from a single sample sequenced in a study of T cell repertoires in cytomegalovirus infection. MiXCR, applied by TCRdb to the reads, yields one record per CDR3 protein. Found here are a few hundred thousand distinct CDR3 sequences, roughly 42% of them singletons; the top ten hold roughly two fifths. Antigens for these TCRs are unknown. This specimen was cultured PBMCs, taken from culture after CMV antigen stimulation. The receptors here all came from a human donor in good health (CMV status not recorded). Some clones in this sample may be carry-over from other donors' samples.

Worth noting for this clonotype: Relative to the germline gene, one junction end is altered; a read error may explain this. The chain joins TRBV20-1 to TRBJ2-2, with a weak D call TRBD1 (5 bases). The CDR3 is made up of 13 amino acids. Per the germline V gene, CDR1 is DFQATT and CDR2 is SNEGSKA (reference sequence). The CDR3 spells CGARRQLTGELFF. CDR3 in DNA: TGCGGTGCTAGACGACAGTTGACCGGGGAGCTGTTTTTT.

This chain joins TRBV30 and TRBJ1-2, with a possible D match to TRBD1 (6 bases). Trimming left V 2 bases short and J 7 bases short, with 17 bases between. From germline, CDR1 is GTSNPN and CDR2 SVGIG (reference sequence). The CDR3 consists of 14 residues. DNA for the CDR3: TGTGCCTGGAGTAACCTAAACAGGGCAGGTGGCTACACCTTC. Amino acid sequence: CAWSNLNRAGGYTF.

Only one count was recorded for this clonotype. V and J are TRBV7-6 and TRBJ1-2; weak D call: TRBD1 (5 bases). Germline V lookup: CDR1 SGHVS, CDR2 FNYEAQ. Between the trimmed V and J ends, which lost 1 base and 4 bases, there was a span of 16 bases. CDR3 length equals 16 residues. CDR3 region: CASSLVAPGGGYGYTF. The CDR3 DNA is TGTGCCAGCAGCTTAGTGGCACCGGGTGGGGGCTATGGCTACACCTTC.

V is TRBV7-2 and J is TRBJ2-1, with 7 bases aligning to TRBD2. The J segment lost 8 bases and the V segment lost 6 bases, leaving 7 bases of the junction unmatched. The germline V gene has CDR1 SGHTA and CDR2 FQGNSA. The CDR3 is 13 residues long. The CDR3 reads CASRRLRGDEQFF. The CDR3 coding sequence is TGTGCCAGCAGGAGACTCCGGGGGGATGAGCAGTTCTTC. The full variable domain, rest sourced from reference TRBV7-2 and TRBJ2-1, is GAGVSQSPSNKVTEKGKDVELRCDPISGHTALYWYRQSLGQGLEFLIYFQGNSAPDKSGLPSDRFSAERTGGSVSTLTIQRTQQEDSAVYLCASRRLRGDEQFFGPGTRLTVL.

The chain carries TRBV7-2 and TRBJ1-1; D not resolved. CDR3 size: 13 residues. CDR1 is SGHTA and CDR2 is FQGNSA in the germline V gene. With 5 bases removed from V and 4 bases from J, the gap between germline ends came to 11 bases. CDR3 amino acids: CASSPNIVTEAFF. The DNA for the CDR3 is TGTGCCAGCAGCCCAAACATAGTCACTGAAGCTTTCTTT.

The chain recombines TRBV7-2 with TRBJ1-4; D uncertain. The germline V and J ends were trimmed by 0 bases and 0 bases, with 5 bases remaining between them. Germline V gives CDR1 SGHTA, CDR2 FQGNSA. This CDR3 comprises 15 residues. The CDR3 loop reads CASSLAATTNEKLFF. Here the CDR3 DNA reads TGTGCCAGCAGCTTAGCGGCGACAACTAATGAAAAACTGTTTTTT. The entire variable domain, with the rest obtained from reference TRBV7-2 and TRBJ1-4, is as follows: GAGVSQSPSNKVTEKGKDVELRCDPISGHTALYWYRQSLGQGLEFLIYFQGNSAPDKSGLPSDRFSAERTGGSVSTLTIQRTQQEDSAVYLCASSLAATTNEKLFFGSGTQLSVL.

The chain couples TRBV10-3 to TRBJ1-5, with TRBD1 as a possible D gene (6 bases). CDR1 ENHRY and CDR2 SYGVKD come from the germline V gene. This CDR3 contains 15 residues. V was cut by 2 bases and J by 0 bases, with 8 bases left in between. As DNA, the CDR3 is TGTGCCATCAGTGAGGGGACAAATAGCAATCAGCCCCAGCATTTT. Translation gives CAISEGTNSNQPQHF.

The chain carries TRBV5-1 and TRBJ1-1, with a weak D call TRBD1 (5 bases). The CDR3 spans 16 residues. Germline V gene lookup returns CDR1 SGHRS and CDR2 YFSETQ. Trimming cost V 4 bases and J 0 bases, with 16 bases left between them. CDR3 residues: CASSAGMGTMNTEAFF. The CDR3 DNA is TGCGCCAGCAGCGCCGGCATGGGGACGATGAACACTGAAGCTTTCTTT.

This chain connects TRBV7-2 to TRBJ1-5; D is unclear. With 5 bases removed from V and 9 bases from J, the gap between germline ends came to 14 bases. CDR3 length equals 13 residues. Germline assignment: CDR1 SGHTA and CDR2 FQGNSA. DNA of the CDR3: TGTGCCAGCAGCCCCCGAGCATTGGGGCCCCAGCATTTT. Protein: CASSPRALGPQHF.

This clonotype came up a few times. The genes are TRBV7-2 and TRBJ1-3; tentative D call: TRBD1 (5 bases). The CDR3 is 14 amino acids. The V end lost 3 bases, the J end lost 2 bases, and 8 bases lay between the germline ends. Germline CDR1 reads SGHTA; CDR2 reads FQGNSA. CDR3 nucleotide sequence: TGTGCCAGCAGCTTTCCGGGACCTGGAAACACCATATATTTT. The encoded protein is CASSFPGPGNTIYF.

The J gene is TRBJ2-2, the V gene TRBV19, with 8 bases fitting TRBD2. V lost 4 bases and J lost 2; bases outside the gene matches: 6. CDR3 length: 16 residues. Germline V lookup: CDR1 LNHDA, CDR2 SQIVND (reference sequence). The CDR3 DNA follows: TGTGCCAGTAGTAGGAGCGGGGGTTTCAACACCGGGGAGCTGTTTTTT. This translates into CASSRSGGFNTGELFF.

Written as DNA, the CDR3 is TGCAGTGCTAGAGAAGGGAGAGGGGAGGGAGAGACCCAGTACTTC. Protein sequence: CSAREGRGEGETQYF. The J gene is TRBJ2-5, the V gene TRBV20-1; 7 bases are a match to TRBD2. The CDR3 extends over 15 amino acids. The V segment lost 0 bases and the J segment 4 bases; nucleotides outside the gene matches: 8. The germline gives CDR1 DFQATT, CDR2 SNEGSKA (reference sequence).

CDR3 sequence (DNA): TGTGCCAGCAGTCCGGACAGGGGGCAGACTGAAGCTTTCTTT. This codes for CASSPDRGQTEAFF. V usage is TRBV7-9 and J usage is TRBJ1-1, with 11 bases identical to TRBD1. J was trimmed by 5 bases and V by 6 bases; bases with no gene match: 5. The CDR3 runs to 14 residues. Germline loops: CDR1 SEHNR, CDR2 FQNEAQ (reference sequence).

The rearrangement links TRBV6-1 to TRBJ2-1; 10 bases are shared with TRBD2. V lost 4 bases to trimming and J lost 4 bases; unmatched junction nucleotides: 7. Germline CDR1 reads MNHNS; CDR2 reads SASEGT. This CDR3 spans 16 amino acids. CDR3 amino acids: CASSGRQGLAYNEQFF. In DNA form, the CDR3 reads TGTGCCAGCAGTGGACGACAGGGACTAGCGTACAATGAGCAGTTCTTC.

V and J are TRBV15 and TRBJ1-4; tentative D call: TRBD1 (5 bases). Germline V gene data show CDR1 as LNHNV and CDR2 as YYDKDF (reference sequence). The CDR3 is 16 amino acids. Deletions cut 3 bases from V and 3 bases from J, with 14 bases between. Here the CDR3 DNA reads TGTGCCACCAGCAGGACTCCAGGGCAGGCTAATGAAAAACTGTTTTTT. Encoded protein: CATSRTPGQANEKLFF.

This clonotype was seen ten or more times. The chain combines TRBV7-2 with TRBJ1-6; D remains unclear. The germline V gene encodes CDR1 SGHTA and CDR2 FQGNSA. The CDR3 has 14 residues. Trimming removed 1 base from V and 11 bases from J, with 12 bases in between. The CDR3 nucleotides are TGTGCCAGCAGCTTAGATAGGGAGCCCACACCCCTCCACTTT. Translated, it gives CASSLDREPTPLHF.

V is TRBV12-3 or TRBV12-4 and J is TRBJ2-7; the match to TRBD2 covers 10 bases. The CDR3 is made up of 15 amino acids. V lost 6 bases, J lost 5 bases, and 10 bases stayed unmatched. The CDR3 here is CASSPLAGGPDEQYF. The CDR3, as DNA: TGTGCCAGCAGCCCCTTAGCGGGGGGCCCGGACGAGCAGTACTTC.